A single sample gave rise to the 10 T cell receptor beta chains below, sequenced in a study of blood T cell repertoires in COVID-19 (dated by TCRdb to about 2020). The library was produced with the immunoSEQ multiplex PCR assay. TCRdb limited this immuneACCESS table to in-frame rearrangements with V and J called. A share of clones is missing; checked studies link under half to unresolved V genes, and the rest is unexplained. Recorded for this sample are about 360,000 clones; 83% of them occurred a single time. About 3% of the sample rests with the top ten. The material sequenced was peripheral blood. The receptors stem from a man aged 25 to 40 with active or convalescent COVID-19.

The chain carries TRBV7-6 and TRBJ1-1; TRBD1 might be the D (6 bases). CDR1 SGHVS and CDR2 FNYEAQ come from the germline V gene. The CDR3 runs 15 residues. The ends were cut back, 5 bases at V and 1 base at J, with 14 bases in the middle. CDR3 residues: CASSLNGQSNTEAFF. The CDR3 bases are TGTGCCAGCAGCCTCAACGGACAGTCGAACACTGAAGCTTTCTTT. Full variable domain (outside the CDR3, taken from reference TRBV7-6 and TRBJ1-1): GAGVSQSPRYKVTKRGQDVALRCDPISGHVSLYWYRQALGQGPEFLTYFNYEAQQDKSGLPNDRFSAERPEGSISTLTIQRTEQRDSAMYRCASSLNGQSNTEAFFGQGTRLTVV.

The chain carries TRBV12-3 or TRBV12-4 and TRBJ1-1, with D unresolved. This CDR3 has 13 residues. V lost 3 bases, J lost 0 bases, and 5 bases lay in between. CDR3 loop: CASSFSVNTEAFF. DNA of the CDR3: TGTGCCAGCAGTTTTTCGGTGAACACTGAAGCTTTCTTT.

The chain carries TRBV5-1 and TRBJ2-1; TRBD1 agrees at 9 bases. With 1 base clipped from V and 10 bases from J, the junction kept 9 bases outside the gene matches. The length of the CDR3 is 15 residues. Germline loops: CDR1 SGHRS, CDR2 YFSETQ. The CDR3 DNA reads as TGCGCCAGCAGCTTGTTCTACGGACAGGGGAACGAGCAGTTCTTC. Its translation is CASSLFYGQGNEQFF.

This clone was counted only a few times. The CDR3 spells CASRPRGSSYNSPLHF. The DNA for the CDR3 is TGTGCCAGCAGGCCCAGGGGTAGCTCCTATAATTCACCCCTCCACTTT. This rearrangement joins TRBV5-8 to TRBJ1-6, with a possible D match to TRBD1 (6 bases). The CDR3 is made up of 16 amino acids. Germline V CDR1 and CDR2: SGHTS, YDEGEE. Trimming stripped 5 bases from V and 0 bases from J, with 12 bases between.

The chain is built from TRBV28 and TRBJ1-5, with D unresolved. Germline CDR1 is MDHEN and CDR2 is SYDVKM. Trimming removed 2 bases from V and 4 bases from J, with 12 bases in between. CDR3 length equals 15 residues. The CDR3 DNA reads TGTGCCAGCAGTTTAGGGGAGGGCTTGAATCAGCCCCAGCATTTT. Its protein product is CASSLGEGLNQPQHF.

The chain employs TRBV2 and TRBJ1-6; D possibly corresponds to TRBD1 (5 bases). The CDR3 runs to 13 residues. The ends were cut back, 3 bases at V and 7 bases at J, with 7 bases in the middle. Germline V CDR1 and CDR2: SNHLY, FYNNEI. Here the CDR3 reads CASSEGGNSPLHF. Here the CDR3 DNA reads TGTGCCAGCAGTGAGGGGGGGAATTCACCCCTCCACTTT.

V is TRBV7-9 and J is TRBJ2-3; 7 positions match TRBD1. Looked up from germline, CDR1 is SEHNR and CDR2 is FQNEAQ (reference sequence). Trimming cost V 8 bases and J 5 bases; bases outside gene matches: 13. This CDR3 spans 15 amino acids. CDR3 coding DNA: TGTGCCAGCGGCACAGGGGCGGGCATTGTAGATACGCAGTATTTT. Residues: CASGTGAGIVDTQYF.

This clone is a singleton in its sample. The chain links TRBV18 to TRBJ2-7; 11 bases are shared with TRBD2. Germline V gene data show CDR1 as KGHSH and CDR2 as LQKENI. J lost 7 bases, V lost 0 bases, and 5 bases had no gene match. The CDR3 totals 15 residues. The CDR3 loop is CASSPPSGRAGEQYF. CDR3 DNA: TGTGCCAGCTCACCACCTAGCGGGAGGGCCGGGGAGCAGTACTTC. The full variable domain, its missing parts supplied by reference TRBV18 and TRBJ2-7, is NAGVMQNPRHLVRRRGQEARLRCSPMKGHSHVYWYRQLPEEGLKFMVYLQKENIIDESGMPKERFSAEFPKEGPSILRIQQVVRGDSAAYFCASSPPSGRAGEQYFGPGTRLTVT.

This chain joins TRBV10-2 and TRBJ2-7, with D tentatively TRBD2 (6 bases). V was shortened by 8 bases and J by 6 bases, with 14 bases between the two germline ends. Germline lookup yields CDR1 WSHSY and CDR2 SAAADI. The CDR3 is made up of 12 amino acids. DNA of the CDR3: TGCGCCAGCGTTTCCGGGGGTGGCGAGCAGTACTTC. This translates into CASVSGGGEQYF.

The V gene is TRBV6-5, the J gene TRBJ2-3; TRBD1 is a possible D gene (6 bases). The CDR3 spans 13 residues. The germline V and J ends were trimmed by 8 bases and 1 base, with 10 bases remaining between them. Per the germline V gene, CDR1 is MNHEY and CDR2 is SVGAGI. This CDR3 reads CASVKGGTDTQYF. CDR3 nucleotides: TGTGCCAGCGTGAAGGGGGGCACAGATACGCAGTATTTT.